A selection of T cell receptor beta chains follows, all from one sample in a study of T-cell reconstitution after alpha-beta-depleted transplantation in children. A single record per CDR3 protein comes from TCRdb applying MiXCR to the PCR reads. The sample yields 550,000 to 600,000 distinct CDR3 sequences, more than 20% seen once. Sample: PBMCs, mostly from graft donor cells, taken 360 days after TCRalphabeta/CD19-depleted stem cell transplant. These receptor sequences come from a boy younger than two who had a stem cell transplant for acute myeloid leukemia, so the T cells may come from the graft donor. Each CDR3 is given with its conserved first and last residue. Each record gives: clone size, D gene, V gene, J gene, CDR3 DNA, CDR3 protein. A D gene is named only where the DNA matches it firmly. The size of a clone is reported for some rows only, either as once, few or many, or as a class for expanded clones.

>.|.|TRBV6-1|TRBJ2-7
TGTGCCAGCACCACTTCCCAACTGCAGCAGTACTTC
CASTTSQLQQYF
>many|.|TRBV6-5|TRBJ2-1
TGTGCCAGCAGTTACCTCGGTGGCAACAATGAGCAGTTCTTC
CASSYLGGNNEQFF
>.|.|TRBV24-1|TRBJ1-3
TGTGCCACCAGCACTGGTCCGGGACGCTCTGGAAACACCATATATTTT
CATSTGPGRSGNTIYF
>.|.|TRBV28|TRBJ1-6
TGTGCCAGCAGTTTAGCGGGACTGAATAATTCACCCCTCCACTTT
CASSLAGLNNSPLHF
>.|.|TRBV20-1|TRBJ1-5
TGCAGTGCTAGACTGGGGGGGTATAGCAATCAGCCCCAGCATTTT
CSARLGGYSNQPQHF
>.|TRBD1|TRBV9|TRBJ2-1
TGTGCCAGCAGCGTAGCTACGACAGGGGTCAATGAGCAGTTCTTC
CASSVATTGVNEQFF
>few|.|TRBV6-5|TRBJ1-4
TGTGCCAGCAGTTACGCCCAGTCGATTGCAACTAATGAAAAACTGTTTTTT
CASSYAQSIATNEKLFF
>.|TRBD1|TRBV20-1|TRBJ1-2
TGCAGTGCTAGAACGACAGGGGGCGGCTATGGCTACACCTTC
CSARTTGGGYGYTF
>many|.|TRBV20-1|TRBJ2-5
TGCAGTGCTAGACTCCCGGGACAAGAGACCCAGTACTTC
CSARLPGQETQYF
>.|.|TRBV6-2/TRBV6-3|TRBJ2-7
TGTGCCAGCAGTTACTATGACTACGAGCAGTACTTC
CASSYYDYEQYF
>many|TRBD1|TRBV6-5|TRBJ2-4
TGTGCCAGCAGTTACTCCCCCTCCCGACAGGGGGTAGCCAAAAACATTCAGTACTTC
CASSYSPSRQGVAKNIQYF
>.|TRBD2|TRBV15|TRBJ2-5
TGTGCCACCAGCAGCAGGGAGGGTCAAGAGACCCAGTACTTC
CATSSREGQETQYF
>few|TRBD2|TRBV20-1|TRBJ2-2
TGCAGTGCTAGTTCGTCGGTGTACGGGGGGGTCACCGGGGAGCTGTTTTTT
CSASSSVYGGVTGELFF
>.|.|TRBV7-9|TRBJ2-7
TGTGCCAGCCGATCGCTCCCGGGCGGCGAACAGTACTTC
CASRSLPGGEQYF
>.|.|TRBV6-1|TRBJ1-5
TGTGCCAGCAGTGCCATAGGTGGCAATCAGCCCCAGCATTTT
CASSAIGGNQPQHF
>many|.|TRBV20-1|TRBJ2-3
TGCAGTGCTACCGACGTCTATACGCAGTATTTT
CSATDVYTQYF